This is a list of T cell receptor beta chains from one sample in a study of CXCR3-negative and CXCR3-positive naive CD8 T cells. TCRdb reprocessed the 5' RACE reads, keeping one entry per CDR3 protein, no DNA. The sample totals about 89,000 distinct CDR3 sequences; its top ten clones hold 1.1%. The specimen sequenced was naive CXCR3+ CD8+ T cells from blood. All receptors come from a human donor in good health. Some clones in this sample may be carry-over from other donors' samples. Each CDR3 is given with its conserved first and last residue.

CDR3: CASSSEGPLQLRAENEKLFF
V: TRBV5-1
J: TRBJ1-4

CDR3: CASTASNEQFF
V: TRBV5-6
J: TRBJ2-1

CDR3: CASSFPPASYEQYF
V: TRBV28
J: TRBJ2-7

CDR3: CASSQGQGVSNEQFF
V: TRBV4-1
J: TRBJ2-1

CDR3: CASRRGVDGYTF
V: TRBV6-2/TRBV6-3
J: TRBJ1-2

CDR3: CASSDGGSTDTQYF
V: TRBV6-4
J: TRBJ2-3

CDR3: CASSDPGTVMTNEKLFF
V: TRBV25-1
J: TRBJ1-4

CDR3: CASSPAGEQGYTF
V: TRBV7-9
J: TRBJ1-2

CDR3: CASSQELRHEQYF
V: TRBV3-1
J: TRBJ2-7

CDR3: CASSLAGTGYYEQYF
V: TRBV27
J: TRBJ2-7